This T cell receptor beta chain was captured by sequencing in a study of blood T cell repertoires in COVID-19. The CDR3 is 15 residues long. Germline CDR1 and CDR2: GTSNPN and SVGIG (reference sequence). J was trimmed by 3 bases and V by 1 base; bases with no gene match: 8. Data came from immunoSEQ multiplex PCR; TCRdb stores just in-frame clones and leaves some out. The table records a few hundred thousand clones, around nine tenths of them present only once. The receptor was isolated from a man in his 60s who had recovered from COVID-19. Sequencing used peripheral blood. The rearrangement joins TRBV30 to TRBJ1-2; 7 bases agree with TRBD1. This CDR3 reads CAWSGSLTGDYGYTF. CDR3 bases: TGTGCCTGGAGTGGCTCCCTAACAGGGGACTATGGCTACACCTTC.